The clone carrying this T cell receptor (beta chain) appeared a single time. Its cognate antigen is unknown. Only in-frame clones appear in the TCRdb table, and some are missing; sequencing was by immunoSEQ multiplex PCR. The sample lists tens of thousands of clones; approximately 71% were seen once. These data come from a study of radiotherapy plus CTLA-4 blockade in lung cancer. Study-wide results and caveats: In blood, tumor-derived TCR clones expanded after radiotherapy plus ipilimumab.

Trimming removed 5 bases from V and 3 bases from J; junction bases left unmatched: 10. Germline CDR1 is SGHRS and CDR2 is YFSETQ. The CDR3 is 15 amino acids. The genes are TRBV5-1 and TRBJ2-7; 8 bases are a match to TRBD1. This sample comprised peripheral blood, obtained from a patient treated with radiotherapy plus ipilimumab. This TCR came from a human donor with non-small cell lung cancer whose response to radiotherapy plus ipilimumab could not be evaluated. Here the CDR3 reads CASRRTGTGVYEQYF. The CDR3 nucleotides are TGCGCCAGCAGACGTACCGGGACAGGCGTCTACGAGCAGTACTTC.